This TCR beta chain was identified during a study of T-cell memory formation after mild COVID-19. Study findings and constraints: Researchers report contracting CD4+ clones mostly in CM and EM, with CD8+ clones in EMRA. Day 15 to 85 contracting clones showed balanced CD4/CD8; later expanders leaned CD4+.

In this sample, this clonotype turned up a few times. Its antigen is as yet unknown. Germline CDR1 reads MNHNY; CDR2 reads SVGAGI (reference sequence). V lost 6 bases and J lost 4, with 15 bases in between. The CDR3 extends over 14 amino acids. Employing constant-segment primers, 5'RACE generated TCR alpha and TCR beta cDNA libraries bearing sample barcodes and UMIs. TCRdb called the 5' RACE reads again in MiXCR, with one record for every CDR3 protein. The sample lists about 310,000 distinct CDR3 sequences; 15% to 20% were seen once. Specimen: PBMCs or a T cell subset sorted from them (not recorded which). The chain links TRBV6-6 to TRBJ1-1, with TRBD1 as a possible D gene (5 bases). The sequence was obtained from a man aged 18 to 29 who had mild COVID-19 (a few samples of this study predate the infection). Cell type and time point are not known. The CDR3 coding sequence is TGTGCCAGCAGGACGGGGGTTTGGGGCACTGAAGCTTTCTTT. Translating it yields CASRTGVWGTEAFF.